These 10 T cell receptor beta chains share one sample of origin, sequenced in a study of cytomegalovirus exposure and HLA in healthy donors. Amplification used 60 Vbeta primers and 13 Jbeta primers. Sequencing was performed with immunoSEQ multiplex PCR; in TCRdb, only in-frame clones are kept and a portion is missing. The sample shows 99,000 or so clones, about four fifths of them seen only once. The sample consisted of PBMCs. These receptors all stem from a man aged 35 to 55 in good health and CMV-seronegative.

This rearrangement joins TRBV15 to TRBJ1-4, with 9 bases that match TRBD1. V was pared by 9 bases and J by 0 bases, with 5 bases of the junction left unmatched. The CDR3 is 15 amino acids. Germline V gene lookup returns CDR1 LNHNV and CDR2 YYDKDF (reference sequence). The CDR3 region has the DNA TGTGCCACGTTGGACAGGGGTGCAACTAATGAAAAACTGTTTTTT. This encodes CATLDRGATNEKLFF.

The J gene is TRBJ1-4, the V gene TRBV28, with no clear D. The CDR3 is 15 residues long. The V end was cut by 5 bases, the J end by 7 bases, with 17 bases between. Germline CDR1 reads MDHEN; CDR2 reads SYDVKM. CDR3 loop: CASSPSGRLGEKLFF. CDR3 bases: TGTGCCAGCAGTCCGAGCGGTCGGTTAGGTGAAAAACTGTTTTTT.

The chain is built from TRBV5-1 and TRBJ1-1; D is uncertain. Germline V lookup: CDR1 SGHRS, CDR2 YFSETQ. The CDR3 contains 13 residues. V was clipped by 4 bases and J by 0 bases, with 7 bases between them. The CDR3: CASSPEVNTEAFF. The CDR3 nucleotides are TGCGCCAGCAGCCCGGAGGTGAACACTGAAGCTTTCTTT.

This sequence joins TRBV6-1 and TRBJ2-5; 8 bases fit TRBD1. The CDR3 runs 13 residues. The germline CDR1 and CDR2 sequences are MNHNS and SASEGT. After removal of 7 bases from V and 3 bases from J, the junction contained 4 bases not matched to a gene. The CDR3 bases are TGTGCCAGCACCTTGGACAGGGAAGAGACCCAGTACTTC. Translating it yields CASTLDREETQYF.

In this sample, this clone turned up a few times. The chain is built from TRBV2 and TRBJ2-6, with D uncertain. V was cut by 8 bases and J by 0 bases, with 14 bases left in between. The CDR3 is 16 amino acids. Germline loops: CDR1 SNHLY, CDR2 FYNNEI. The CDR3 loop reads CASGQLGNSGANVLTF. The CDR3 DNA follows: TGTGCCAGCGGGCAGCTCGGAAACTCTGGGGCCAACGTCCTGACTTTC.

The CDR3 bases are TGTGCCACCCTAGACAGGAGGGAAGCTTTCTTT. It encodes CATLDRREAFF. This chain links TRBV19 with TRBJ1-1; possibly TRBD1 for D (6 bases). V lost 10 bases to trimming and J lost 8 bases, with 14 bases between them. The CDR3 has 11 residues. Per the germline V gene, CDR1 is LNHDA and CDR2 is SQIVND (reference sequence).

The chain carries TRBV28 and TRBJ2-1, with D possibly matching TRBD1 (6 bases). V lost 6 bases, J lost 3 bases, and 15 bases lay in between. In germline, CDR1 is MDHEN, CDR2 SYDVKM. The CDR3 runs to 15 residues. The CDR3 region is CASRADRRNYNEQFF. The DNA of the CDR3 is TGTGCCAGCAGGGCGGACAGAAGAAACTACAATGAGCAGTTCTTC.

There are a few counts of this clone. This chain uses TRBV18 with TRBJ1-4, with TRBD1 matching over 7 bases. This CDR3 has 14 amino acids. The V gene's germline CDR1 is KGHSH and CDR2 LQKENI. With 0 bases clipped from V and 8 bases from J, the junction kept 3 bases outside the gene matches. The CDR3 sequence is CASSPPGQSEKLFF. The CDR3 bases are TGTGCCAGCTCACCACCGGGACAGTCGGAAAAACTGTTTTTT.

The chain links TRBV5-1 to TRBJ2-2; a possible D gene is TRBD2 (5 bases). Germline loops: CDR1 SGHRS, CDR2 YFSETQ. The CDR3 contains 15 residues. Trimming removed 1 base at V and 7 bases at J, with 14 bases between. Here the CDR3 DNA reads TGCGCCAGCAGCTTGTTAGGAGTCGGGAACGGGGAGCTGTTTTTT. Residues: CASSLLGVGNGELFF.

This rearrangement joins TRBV5-4 to TRBJ2-5; D might be TRBD2 (6 bases). Trimming stripped 4 bases from V and 2 bases from J, with 12 bases between. The germline V gene has CDR1 SGHNT and CDR2 YYREEE (reference sequence). The CDR3 contains 14 residues. DNA of the CDR3: TGTGCCAGCAGCCTAGCCGGGAGACAAGAGACCCAGTACTTC. As protein: CASSLAGRQETQYF.